This TCR beta chain was sequenced for a study of T cells in Graves' hyperthyroidism and ophthalmopathy. At the level of the study: Sampling of peripheral blood happened at initial diagnosis, prior to any treatment.

V was shortened by 3 bases and J by 4 bases, with 10 bases between the two germline ends. The germline V gene encodes CDR1 MDHEN and CDR2 SYDVKM. The CDR3 has 14 amino acids. At least ten counts were recorded for this clonotype. Researchers took RNA transcripts and amplified the TCR beta CDR3 regions from them. HTBI primers drove first-round RT-PCR of the TCR CDR3. TCRdb passed the multiplex PCR reads through MiXCR, listing each CDR3 protein once. The data contain about 560,000 distinct CDR3 sequences, 15% to 18% of them singletons. The chain recombines TRBV28 with TRBJ2-1; D is ambiguous. The sequencing sample was made of blood. The clonotype comes from a woman in her 30s with Graves' hyperthyroidism. CDR3 sequence: CASSFRRAYNEQFF. Written as DNA, the CDR3 is TGTGCCAGCAGTTTTCGAAGGGCTTACAATGAGCAGTTCTTC.